This TCR beta chain was documented in a study of blood T cell repertoires in COVID-19. The overall study: The analysed material was cDNA or gDNA that came from T cells, B-cell-depleted T cells, or PBMCs.

Source study methods: For nucleated cells, counts were estimated from reference gene primer amplification. Data came from immunoSEQ multiplex PCR; TCRdb stores just in-frame clones and leaves some out. The V and J calls and clone size are taken from that table; D and trimming were inferred from the DNA. The sample records 150,000 to 200,000 clones, approximately 80% being singletons. In its sample, this clone was seen a few times. V shed 5 bases and J 3 bases; nucleotides not matched to a gene: 5. CDR3 length equals 14 residues. From germline, CDR1 is PRHDT and CDR2 FYEKMQ (reference sequence). The clonotype was recovered from a human donor in a cohort sampled during active COVID-19. This chain connects TRBV13 to TRBJ2-7; 9 bases align to TRBD2. Sequencing was performed on peripheral blood. CDR3 protein: CASSLSGSNYEQYF. The CDR3 nucleotides are TGTGCCAGCAGCCTTAGCGGGAGTAACTACGAGCAGTACTTC.